The text below deals with one T cell receptor beta chain. The V and J ends lost 4 bases and 7 bases respectively, with 19 bases between them. The CDR3 covers 14 residues. Per the germline V gene, CDR1 is SQVTM and CDR2 is ANQGSEA. This record comes from a study of blood T cell repertoires in COVID-19. Study-level background: Some COVID-19 samples were acute and others convalescent; all came from the United States, Italy and Spain. From T cells, B-cell-depleted T cells, or PBMCs came the material, which was cDNA or gDNA.

In the original analysis: Reference gene primer amplification yielded estimated nucleated cell counts. Profiled with immunoSEQ multiplex PCR; TCRdb holds only in-frame clones, not every one. That table is the source of V, J and clone size, and D and trimming were worked out from the DNA. The table records approximately 410,000 clones, about nine tenths of them present only once. This chain uses TRBV29-1 with TRBJ2-5; a weak D match, TRBD2 (5 bases). This receptor was obtained from a woman aged 30 to 39 with active or convalescent COVID-19. Sequencing was carried out using peripheral blood. DNA of the CDR3: TGCAGCGTTGGCTTGGGGTCCCGGGGTGGGACCCAGTACTTC. It encodes CSVGLGSRGGTQYF.